Listed below are T cell receptor beta chains from one sample, sequenced in a study of blood T cell repertoires in COVID-19. Using immunoSEQ multiplex PCR, the repertoire was profiled, and TCRdb retains in-frame clones only, with some absent. The sample lists around 250,000 clones; approximately 82% were seen once. Sequenced: peripheral blood. The source is a man aged 60 to 75 who had recovered from COVID-19. Both conserved end residues are part of each CDR3. The order of the fields is V gene, CDR3 protein.

TRBV25-1 CASSDQRRKTQYF
TRBV11-2 CASSPTSGIRTKNIQYF
TRBV28 CASRRTGYGYTF
TRBV10-2 CASSDWSPGANVLTF
TRBV7-9 CASSSHRTTNYGYTF
TRBV11-2 CASSTGSTYNEQFF
TRBV11-2 CASSHRMDRSQAFF
TRBV18 CASSPSSATYEQYF
TRBV5-5 CASSLVPDRVTDTQYF
TRBV7-2 CASSLDAGSPAYF
TRBV19 CASNQGRNQPQHF
TRBV5-5 CASSFGTGGAGANVLTF
TRBV11-1 CASSRGSASSYEQYF
TRBV9 CASSVNTGAFQLAFF
TRBV12-5 CASGERDRYQPQHF
TRBV27 CASRATGTRELFF
TRBV5-1 CASSLAGGRGNTIYF